The 2 T cell receptor beta chains in this list originate from one sample, sequenced in a study of STAT3 mutations in large granular lymphocyte leukemia. Their antigens remain unidentified. Study outcomes and limitations: Every T-cell large granular lymphocyte leukemia patient had at least one immunodominant TCR beta clonotype.

The data were produced by immunoSEQ multiplex PCR, yet TCRdb's version contains in-frame clones alone and is incomplete. The repertoire holds about 15,000 clones, with around 90% as singletons. Sample: peripheral blood mononuclear cells. These receptors were taken from a woman in her fifties or sixties with T-cell large granular lymphocyte leukemia. Some clones in this sample may be carry-over from other donors' samples.

The V call is TRBV29-1, the J call TRBJ2-7, with 10 bases identical to TRBD1. The germline V gene encodes CDR1 SQVTM and CDR2 ANQGSEA. The junction had 5 bases not matched to a gene; V was cut back by 6 bases and J by 3 bases. CDR3 length: 13 amino acids. This chain's CDR3 is CSVWTGGVYEQYF. The CDR3 DNA reads as TGCAGCGTCTGGACAGGGGGGGTCTACGAGCAGTACTTC.

The chain recombines TRBV5-1 with TRBJ1-1, with D perhaps matching TRBD1 (6 bases). Per germline, CDR1 SGHRS and CDR2 YFSETQ. The CDR3 length is 14 residues. With 5 bases removed from V and 1 base from J, the gap between germline ends came to 12 bases. CDR3 amino acids: CASRRVTGNTEAFF. The DNA for the CDR3 is TGCGCCAGCAGGAGGGTGACAGGGAACACTGAAGCTTTCTTT.